The next 13 T cell receptor beta chains were all read from a single sample in a study of Graves' ophthalmopathy and Graves' hyperthyroidism (dated by TCRdb to between 2017 and 2018). The sequencing machine was an Illumina HiSeq 2000. TCR beta CDR3 regions were amplified from RNA transcripts for repertoire sequencing. A first-round RT-PCR used HTBI primers with the Qiagen OneStep RT-PCR kit, followed by a second-round multiplex PCR, size selection and purification. TCRdb handled the public reads itself, with Q25 trimming in fastp and clone calling in MiXCR, and kept productive beta chains. Every CDR3 protein is listed once, alongside the most common genes and DNA of its rows. For this sample there are over a million distinct CDR3 sequences; 35% to 40% appear just once. 8.5% to 14% of the sample belongs to the ten largest clones. The sample taken for sequencing was peripheral blood or thyroid tissue (not recorded which). These receptors came from an adult man with Graves' hyperthyroidism.

This clonotype was counted ten times or more. The chain recombines TRBV29-1 with TRBJ2-7, with 7 nucleotides matching TRBD2. V dropped 5 bases and J dropped 1; count of bases not matched to a gene: 5. Germline loops: CDR1 SQVTM, CDR2 ANQGSEA. The CDR3 length is 13 residues. CDR3 in DNA: TGCAGCGTTTACCGAGCGGGATCCTACGAGCAGTACTTC. Its translation: CSVYRAGSYEQYF.

This clonotype showed up just a few times. This chain uses TRBV7-2 with TRBJ1-2; D is perhaps TRBD1 (5 bases). CDR1 and CDR2 from the germline V gene are SGHTA and FQGNSA. Trimming left V 5 bases short and J 5 bases short, with 24 bases between. CDR3 length: 17 amino acids. The chain's CDR3 is CASSQDPAGGEWYGYTF. The CDR3, as DNA: TGTGCCAGCAGCCAAGATCCGGCTGGGGGGGAGTGGTATGGCTACACCTTC.

Many counts were recorded for this clonotype. This chain links TRBV20-1 with TRBJ2-7, with D unclear. V was trimmed by 3 bases and J by 0 bases, leaving 6 bases between them. The CDR3 contains 12 residues. Germline CDR1 DFQATT, CDR2 SNEGSKA (reference sequence). CDR3 in DNA: TGCAGTGCTAGGTCCCACTCCTACGAGCAGTACTTC. Translating it yields CSARSHSYEQYF.

A few counts support this clonotype. The chain joins TRBV7-8 to TRBJ1-2; 8 positions agree with TRBD1. The ends lost 7 bases at V and 7 bases at J; junction bases unmatched: 14. Germline lookup yields CDR1 SGHVS and CDR2 FQNEAQ. The length of the CDR3 is 15 residues. The DNA of the CDR3 is TGTGCCAGCACCCGGGGGGACAGGAAGGGAGGTGGCTACACCTTC. Protein sequence: CASTRGDRKGGGYTF.

As to this clonotype: This could be a read error, since a much larger clone is one nucleotide away. V usage is TRBV7-9 and J usage is TRBJ1-4; 8 bases are a match to TRBD1. Losses at the gene ends were 6 bases for V and 0 bases for J; bases not matched to a gene: 6. Germline lookup yields CDR1 SEHNR and CDR2 FQNEAQ (reference sequence). There are 16 residues in the CDR3. In DNA form, the CDR3 reads TGTGCCAGCAGGGGGACAGGCCCTGCAACTAATGAAAAACTGTTTTTT. Residues: CASRGTGPATNEKLFF.

The V gene is TRBV29-1, the J gene TRBJ2-7, with 12 bases identical to TRBD1. In germline, CDR1 is SQVTM, CDR2 ANQGSEA. There are 13 residues in the CDR3. V lost 6 bases and J lost 6; bases outside the gene matches: 6. The CDR3 region has the DNA TGCAGCGTAGACCCGGGACAGGGGGCCGAGCAGTACTTC. Residues: CSVDPGQGAEQYF.

This clonotype was observed at least ten times. The CDR3 reads CASNPLGLTGGEQYF. DNA for the CDR3: TGTGCCAGCAACCCCTTGGGACTGACCGGGGGTGAGCAGTACTTC. V is TRBV7-9 and J is TRBJ2-7; perhaps TRBD2 as D (6 bases). Germline assignment: CDR1 SEHNR and CDR2 FQNEAQ (reference sequence). V dropped 7 bases and J dropped 7 bases, with 23 bases sitting between them. The CDR3 covers 15 residues.

This clonotype appeared a few times. V gene TRBV9 combines with J gene TRBJ2-7; D perhaps matches TRBD2 (5 bases). Trimming shortened V by 3 bases and J by 7 bases, and 17 bases separated the two germline ends. Germline CDR1 and CDR2: SGDLS and YYNGEE. There are 14 residues in the CDR3. The DNA for the CDR3 is TGTGCCAGCAGCGCCGTGGGAGCTAGTGAGGAGCAGTACTTC. Protein product: CASSAVGASEEQYF.

Only a few counts were recorded for this clonotype. The CDR3 reads CASSSYPGAGANVLTF. In DNA form, the CDR3 reads TGTGCCAGCAGTTCCTACCCGGGGGCAGGGGCCAACGTCCTGACTTTC. The chain has TRBV12-3 or TRBV12-4 and TRBJ2-6, with D perhaps TRBD1 or TRBD2 (6 bases each). Trimming shortened V by 4 bases and J by 4 bases, and 14 bases separated the two germline ends. The CDR3 loop spans 16 amino acids.

This sequence joins TRBV20-1 and TRBJ1-1; the D is unclear. This CDR3 contains 10 residues. With 7 bases removed from V and 6 bases from J, the gap between germline ends came to 9 bases. Per germline, CDR1 DFQATT and CDR2 SNEGSKA (reference sequence). For the CDR3, the DNA is TGCAGTGTCGATGTAGCTGAAGCTTTCTTT. It is translated as CSVDVAEAFF.

V gene TRBV9 combines with J gene TRBJ1-3; 9 nucleotides line up with TRBD1. The ends lost 0 bases at V and 4 bases at J; junction bases unmatched: 2. Germline loops: CDR1 SGDLS, CDR2 YYNGEE. The CDR3 extends over 15 amino acids. CDR3 sequence (DNA): TGTGCCAGCAGCGTAGAGACAGGGGGAGGAAACACCATATATTTT. Protein sequence: CASSVETGGGNTIYF.

About this clonotype: The germline gene is not matched at one end of the junction; a read error may be the cause. The rearrangement uses TRBV24-1 and TRBJ2-5, with D possibly TRBD1 on 6 matching bases. CDR1 KGHDR and CDR2 SFDVKD come from the germline V gene. The CDR3 covers 18 residues. The CDR3 DNA reads as TGCGCCAGCAGCCAAGATCGTCCCGACAGGCACTTCCAAGAGACCCAGTACTTC. It encodes CASSQDRPDRHFQETQYF.

This clonotype was counted a few times. One junction end disagrees with the germline gene, perhaps due to a read error. The chain employs TRBV10-3 and TRBJ2-2; possibly TRBD2 for D (6 bases). Germline V gives CDR1 ENHRY, CDR2 SYGVKD. The CDR3 runs to 17 residues. CDR3 in DNA: TGTGCCAGCAGTTACTCGCCGGCGGGACCGAACACCGGGGAGCTGTTTTTT. Translated, it gives CASSYSPAGPNTGELFF.